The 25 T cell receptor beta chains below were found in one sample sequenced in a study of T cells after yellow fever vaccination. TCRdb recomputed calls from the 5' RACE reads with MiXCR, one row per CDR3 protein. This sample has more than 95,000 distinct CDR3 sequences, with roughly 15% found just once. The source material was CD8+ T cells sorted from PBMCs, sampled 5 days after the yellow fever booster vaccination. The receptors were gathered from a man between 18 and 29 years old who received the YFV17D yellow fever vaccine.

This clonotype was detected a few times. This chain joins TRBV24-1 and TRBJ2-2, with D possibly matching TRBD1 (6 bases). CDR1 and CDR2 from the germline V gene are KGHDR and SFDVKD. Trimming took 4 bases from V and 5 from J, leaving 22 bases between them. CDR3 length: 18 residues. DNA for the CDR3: TGTGCCACCAGTGACCCCACAGGGCTCGATTTATTTACCGGGGAGCTGTTTTTT. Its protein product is CATSDPTGLDLFTGELFF.

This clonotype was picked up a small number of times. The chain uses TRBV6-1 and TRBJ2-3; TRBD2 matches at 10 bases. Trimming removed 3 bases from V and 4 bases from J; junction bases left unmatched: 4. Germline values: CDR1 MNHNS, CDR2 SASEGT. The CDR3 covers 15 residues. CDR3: CASSDTSGVPDTQYF. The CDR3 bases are TGTGCCAGCAGTGATACTAGCGGGGTCCCAGATACGCAGTATTTT.

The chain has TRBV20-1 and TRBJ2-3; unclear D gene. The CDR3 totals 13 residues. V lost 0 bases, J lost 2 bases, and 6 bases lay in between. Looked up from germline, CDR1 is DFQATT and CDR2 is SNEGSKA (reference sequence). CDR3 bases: TGCAGTGCTAGAGAGAGCTCCACAGATACGCAGTATTTT. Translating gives CSARESSTDTQYF.

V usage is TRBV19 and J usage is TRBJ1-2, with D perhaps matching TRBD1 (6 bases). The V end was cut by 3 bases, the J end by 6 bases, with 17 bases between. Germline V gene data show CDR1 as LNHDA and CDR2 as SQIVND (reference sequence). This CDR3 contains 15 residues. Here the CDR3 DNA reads TGTGCCAGTAGTATTCCCCACAGGGTGAAGAATGGCTACACCTTC. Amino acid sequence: CASSIPHRVKNGYTF.

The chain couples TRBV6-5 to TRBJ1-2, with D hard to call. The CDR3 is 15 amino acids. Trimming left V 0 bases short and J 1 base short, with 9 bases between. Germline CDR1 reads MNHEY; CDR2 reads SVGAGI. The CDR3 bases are TGTGCCAGCAGTTACTCGACGGTAGTTAACTATGGCTACACCTTC. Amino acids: CASSYSTVVNYGYTF.

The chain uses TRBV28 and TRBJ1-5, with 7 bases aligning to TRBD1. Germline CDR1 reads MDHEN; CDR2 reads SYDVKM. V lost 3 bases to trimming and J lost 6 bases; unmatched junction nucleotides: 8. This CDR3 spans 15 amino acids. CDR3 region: CASSFIQGGSQPQHF. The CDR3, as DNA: TGTGCCAGCAGTTTCATTCAGGGGGGATCTCAGCCCCAGCATTTT.

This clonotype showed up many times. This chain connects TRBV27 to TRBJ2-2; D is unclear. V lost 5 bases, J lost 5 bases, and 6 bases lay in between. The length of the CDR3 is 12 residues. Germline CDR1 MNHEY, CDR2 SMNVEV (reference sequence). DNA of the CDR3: TGTGCCAGCAGTCTCCCTACCGGGGAGCTGTTTTTT. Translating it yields CASSLPTGELFF.

The CDR3 sequence: CASSFFSGADEQYF. CDR3 DNA: TGTGCCAGCAGTTTTTTTAGCGGGGCAGACGAGCAGTACTTC. The V gene is TRBV12-3 or TRBV12-4, the J gene TRBJ2-7; 8 positions agree with TRBD2. The ends lost 3 bases at V and 5 bases at J; junction bases unmatched: 6. The CDR3 sequence is 14 residues long.

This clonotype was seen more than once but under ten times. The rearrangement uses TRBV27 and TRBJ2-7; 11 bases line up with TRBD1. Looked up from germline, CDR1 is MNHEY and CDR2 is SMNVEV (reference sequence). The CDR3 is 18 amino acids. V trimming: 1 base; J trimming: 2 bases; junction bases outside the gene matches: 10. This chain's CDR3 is CASSLLVTGQGVTYEQYF. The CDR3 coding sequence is TGTGCCAGCAGTTTATTAGTTACGGGACAGGGGGTTACCTACGAGCAGTACTTC.

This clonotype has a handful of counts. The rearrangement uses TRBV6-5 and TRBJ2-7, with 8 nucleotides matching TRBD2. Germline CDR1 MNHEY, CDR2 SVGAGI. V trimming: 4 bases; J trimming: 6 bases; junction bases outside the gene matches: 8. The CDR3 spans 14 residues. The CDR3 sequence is CASSSLTSVIEQYF. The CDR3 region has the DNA TGTGCCAGCAGTTCCTTGACTAGCGTAATCGAGCAGTACTTC.

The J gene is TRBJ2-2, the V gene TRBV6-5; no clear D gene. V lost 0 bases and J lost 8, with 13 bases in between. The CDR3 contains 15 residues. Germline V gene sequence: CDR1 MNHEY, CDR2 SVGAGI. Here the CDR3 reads CASSYSYHVTGELFF. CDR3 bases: TGTGCCAGCAGTTACTCGTACCATGTAACGGGGGAGCTGTTTTTT.

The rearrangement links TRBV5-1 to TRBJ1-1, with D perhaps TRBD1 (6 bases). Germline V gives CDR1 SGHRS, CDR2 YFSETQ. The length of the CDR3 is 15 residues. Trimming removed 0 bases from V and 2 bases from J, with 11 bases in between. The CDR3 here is CASSLGNRENTEAFF. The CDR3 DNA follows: TGCGCCAGCAGCTTGGGGAACAGGGAAAACACTGAAGCTTTCTTT.

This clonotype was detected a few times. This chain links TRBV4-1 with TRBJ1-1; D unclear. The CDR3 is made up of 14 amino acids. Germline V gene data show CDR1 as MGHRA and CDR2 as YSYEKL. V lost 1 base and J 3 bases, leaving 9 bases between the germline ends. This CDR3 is CASSQAGYDTEAFF. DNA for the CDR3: TGCGCCAGCAGCCAAGCTGGGTATGACACTGAAGCTTTCTTT.

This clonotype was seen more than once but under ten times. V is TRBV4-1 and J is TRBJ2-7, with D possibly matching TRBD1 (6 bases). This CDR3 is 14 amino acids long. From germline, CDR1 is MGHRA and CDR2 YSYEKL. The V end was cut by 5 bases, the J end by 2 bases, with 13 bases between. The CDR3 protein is CASSGLTGPYEQYF. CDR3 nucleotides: TGCGCCAGCAGCGGCCTCACAGGGCCCTACGAGCAGTACTTC.

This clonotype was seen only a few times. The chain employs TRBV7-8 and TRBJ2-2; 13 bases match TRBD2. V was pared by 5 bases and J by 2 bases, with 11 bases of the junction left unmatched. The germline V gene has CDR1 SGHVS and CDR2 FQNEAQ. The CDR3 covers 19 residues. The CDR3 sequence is CASSPYGLAGAKNTGELFF. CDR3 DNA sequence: TGTGCCAGCAGCCCTTACGGACTAGCGGGGGCGAAAAACACCGGGGAGCTGTTTTTT.

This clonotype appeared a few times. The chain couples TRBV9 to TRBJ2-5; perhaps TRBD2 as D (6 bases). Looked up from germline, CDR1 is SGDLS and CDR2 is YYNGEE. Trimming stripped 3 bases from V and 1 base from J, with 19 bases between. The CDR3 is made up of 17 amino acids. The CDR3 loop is CASSAPYDGGPQETQYF. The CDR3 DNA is TGTGCCAGCAGCGCACCCTATGACGGGGGTCCCCAAGAGACCCAGTACTTC.

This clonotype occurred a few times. The CDR3 loop reads CSVDGLRYGYTF. CDR3 DNA: TGCAGCGTTGACGGACTTCGGTATGGCTACACCTTC. The chain carries TRBV29-1 and TRBJ1-2, with no clear D. The CDR3 consists of 12 residues. Trimming pared 3 bases from V and 5 bases from J, leaving 10 bases between. Germline V gene sequence: CDR1 SQVTM, CDR2 ANQGSEA.

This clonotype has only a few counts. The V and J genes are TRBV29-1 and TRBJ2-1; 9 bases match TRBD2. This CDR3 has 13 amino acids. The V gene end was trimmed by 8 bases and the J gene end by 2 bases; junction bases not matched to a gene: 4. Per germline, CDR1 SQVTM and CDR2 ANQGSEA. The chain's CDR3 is CSSLAGAYNEQFF. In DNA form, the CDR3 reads TGCAGCTCTTTAGCGGGGGCCTACAATGAGCAGTTCTTC.

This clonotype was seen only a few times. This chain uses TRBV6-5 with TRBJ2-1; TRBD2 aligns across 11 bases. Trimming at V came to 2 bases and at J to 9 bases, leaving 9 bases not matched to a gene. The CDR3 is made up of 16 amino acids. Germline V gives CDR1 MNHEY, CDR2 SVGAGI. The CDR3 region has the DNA TGTGCCAGCAGTTACGGGTTAGCGGGGGGGCTCAGTGAGCAGTTCTTC. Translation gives CASSYGLAGGLSEQFF.

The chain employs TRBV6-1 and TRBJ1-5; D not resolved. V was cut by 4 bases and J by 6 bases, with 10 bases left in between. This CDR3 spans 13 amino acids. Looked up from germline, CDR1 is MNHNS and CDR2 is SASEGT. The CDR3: CASSGRVPQPQHF. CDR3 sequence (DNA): TGTGCCAGCAGTGGTAGGGTCCCTCAGCCCCAGCATTTT.

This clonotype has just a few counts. DNA for the CDR3: TGTGCCAGCAGCCCGGACAGGGAGTGGATCAATGAGCAGTTCTTC. Protein sequence: CASSPDREWINEQFF. The rearrangement joins TRBV5-5 to TRBJ2-1, with TRBD1 identical over 8 bases. This CDR3 is 15 amino acids long. The germline V gene has CDR1 SGHKS and CDR2 YYEKEE (reference sequence). J gave up 6 bases and V 4 bases, and 9 bases lay outside the gene matches.

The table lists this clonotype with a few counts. As DNA, the CDR3 is TGTGCCAGCAGTTTATCGGTTGCTCTGAACACTGAAGCTTTCTTT. Translating it yields CASSLSVALNTEAFF. The V and J genes are TRBV27 and TRBJ1-1; D unresolved. This CDR3 region has 15 residues. V was pared by 0 bases and J by 0 bases, with 8 bases between. Germline CDR1 MNHEY, CDR2 SMNVEV (reference sequence).

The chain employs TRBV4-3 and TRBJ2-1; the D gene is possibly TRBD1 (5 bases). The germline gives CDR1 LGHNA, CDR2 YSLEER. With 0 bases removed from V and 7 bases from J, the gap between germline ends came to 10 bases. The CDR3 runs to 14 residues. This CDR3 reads CASSQDHQGNEQFF. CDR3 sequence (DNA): TGCGCCAGCAGCCAAGATCACCAGGGAAATGAGCAGTTCTTC.

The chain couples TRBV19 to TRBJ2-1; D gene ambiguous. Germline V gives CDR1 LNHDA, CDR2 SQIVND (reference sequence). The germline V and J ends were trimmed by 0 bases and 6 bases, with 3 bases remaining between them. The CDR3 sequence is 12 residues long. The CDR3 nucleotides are TGTGCCAGTAGTATAGACCGCAATGAGCAGTTCTTC. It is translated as CASSIDRNEQFF.

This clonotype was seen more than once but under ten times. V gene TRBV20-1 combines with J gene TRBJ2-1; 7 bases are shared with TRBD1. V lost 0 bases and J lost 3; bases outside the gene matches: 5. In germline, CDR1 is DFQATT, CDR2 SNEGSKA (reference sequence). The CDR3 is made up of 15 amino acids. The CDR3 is CSARDWGQYYNEQFF. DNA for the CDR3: TGCAGTGCTAGAGATTGGGGACAGTACTACAATGAGCAGTTCTTC.